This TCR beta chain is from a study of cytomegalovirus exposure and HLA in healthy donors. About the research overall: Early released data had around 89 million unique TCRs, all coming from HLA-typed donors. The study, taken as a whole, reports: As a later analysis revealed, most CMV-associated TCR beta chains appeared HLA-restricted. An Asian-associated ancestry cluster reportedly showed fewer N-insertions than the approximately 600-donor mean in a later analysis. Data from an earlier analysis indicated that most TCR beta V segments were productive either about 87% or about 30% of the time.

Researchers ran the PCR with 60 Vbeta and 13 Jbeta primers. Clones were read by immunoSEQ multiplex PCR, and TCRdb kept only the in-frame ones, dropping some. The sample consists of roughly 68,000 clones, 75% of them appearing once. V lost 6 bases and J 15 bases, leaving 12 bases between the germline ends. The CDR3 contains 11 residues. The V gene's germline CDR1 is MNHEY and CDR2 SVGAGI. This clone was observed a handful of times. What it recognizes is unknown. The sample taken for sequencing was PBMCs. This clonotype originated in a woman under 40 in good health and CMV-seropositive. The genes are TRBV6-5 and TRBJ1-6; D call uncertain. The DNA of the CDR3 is TGTGCCAGCAGCTCGATCGGGGACCTCCACTTT. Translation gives CASSSIGDLHF.